A selection of T cell receptor beta chains follows, all from one sample in a study of Ad26.COV2.S vaccination and SARS-CoV-2 variants. Some clones are missing from TCRdb's copy, which holds only in-frame ones; the method was immunoSEQ multiplex PCR. This table has about 680,000 clones, around 89% appearing once. The source was peripheral blood, collected in a trial of Ad26.COV2.S vaccine versus placebo. The receptors were gathered from a person aged 18-60 years who received the Ad26.COV2.S COVID-19 vaccine or a placebo. The conserved cysteine and the conserved F or W are not part of the CDR3 here. Fields, in order: CDR3 length, J gene, V gene, CDR3 protein.

cdr3_length: 13; j_call: TRBJ2-2; v_call: TRBV7-8; cdr3_aa: ASEDSGRGTGELF
cdr3_length: 12; j_call: TRBJ1-1; v_call: TRBV19; cdr3_aa: ASTAGTGDTEAF
cdr3_length: 15; j_call: TRBJ2-5; v_call: TRBV10-3; cdr3_aa: AISESSGKGGWETQY
cdr3_length: 13; j_call: TRBJ2-7; v_call: TRBV19; cdr3_aa: ASSGYRGTSYEQY
cdr3_length: 9; j_call: TRBJ2-1; v_call: TRBV29-1; cdr3_aa: SLEEGVEQF
cdr3_length: 13; j_call: TRBJ2-3; v_call: TRBV5-1; cdr3_aa: ASSLVGGLSDTQY
cdr3_length: 12; j_call: TRBJ1-1; v_call: TRBV6-5; cdr3_aa: ASSSGGWDTEAF
cdr3_length: 10; j_call: TRBJ2-7; v_call: TRBV5-4; cdr3_aa: ASSFMDYEQY
cdr3_length: 13; j_call: TRBJ1-4; v_call: TRBV6-6; cdr3_aa: ASKTQQATNEKLF
cdr3_length: 13; j_call: TRBJ2-3; v_call: TRBV7-2; cdr3_aa: ASSLVPATPDTQY
cdr3_length: 12; j_call: TRBJ1-1; v_call: TRBV5-5; cdr3_aa: ASSPRGGFTEAF
cdr3_length: 14; j_call: TRBJ2-6; v_call: TRBV2; cdr3_aa: ASMAGGTWGANVLT
cdr3_length: 15; j_call: TRBJ1-2; v_call: TRBV7-9; cdr3_aa: ASSSTSHRDRAYGYT
cdr3_length: 12; j_call: TRBJ2-1; v_call: TRBV29-1; cdr3_aa: SVDSTSGYNEQF
cdr3_length: 13; j_call: TRBJ2-6; v_call: TRBV6-6; cdr3_aa: AMRGPLSGANVLT
cdr3_length: 10; j_call: TRBJ1-2; v_call: TRBV5-6; cdr3_aa: ASSSDFYGYT
cdr3_length: 13; j_call: TRBJ2-1; v_call: TRBV24-1; cdr3_aa: ATSDPAGGRDEQF
cdr3_length: 14; j_call: TRBJ2-2; v_call: TRBV29-1; cdr3_aa: SVETPDRGRGGELF
cdr3_length: 11; j_call: TRBJ1-1; v_call: TRBV7-9; cdr3_aa: ASSLNFGTEAF
cdr3_length: 9; j_call: TRBJ2-7; v_call: TRBV7-9; cdr3_aa: ASSREYEQY
cdr3_length: 13; j_call: TRBJ2-3; v_call: TRBV6-2/TRBV6-3; cdr3_aa: ASSRLAEGTDTQY
cdr3_length: 11; j_call: TRBJ2-2; v_call: TRBV5-1; cdr3_aa: ASSSGNTGELF
cdr3_length: 12; j_call: TRBJ1-5; v_call: TRBV5-1; cdr3_aa: ASSPQGAGEPQH